This T cell receptor beta chain comes out of a study of CD8 T cells in ankylosing spondylitis. Study-level findings and limits: Among TCR beta sequences, a motif of about 8 highly homologous variants appeared characteristic of ankylosing spondylitis blood.

Ten or more counts support this clonotype. The antigen is undetermined. From the 5' RACE reads, TCRdb called clonotypes with MiXCR, one entry per CDR3 protein. The sample carries approximately 180,000 distinct CDR3 sequences, 18% recorded once. The CDR3 length is 14 residues. J was trimmed by 5 bases and V by 1 base; bases with no gene match: 3. This clonotype originated in a male donor under 30 with ankylosing spondylitis or in good health (not recorded which). The sequenced sample consisted of blood, either unsorted or a sorted T cell fraction (not recorded which). The chain couples TRBV12-3 or TRBV12-4 to TRBJ2-7, with 9 bases aligning to TRBD2. The CDR3 DNA is TGTGCCAGCAGTTTAGATGGACTAGCGAACGAGCAGTACTTC. Residues: CASSLDGLANEQYF.